Each of the 22 T cell receptor beta chains below was sequenced from the same sample in a study of blood T cell repertoires in COVID-19. Assay: immunoSEQ multiplex PCR; the TCRdb copy retains only in-frame clones and omits some. Of over 130,000 clones in the sample, about nine tenths were seen once. The source material was peripheral blood. Source of these receptors: a human donor with COVID-19, enrolled during active disease. The donor label of this sample is uncertain.

V usage is TRBV7-9 and J usage is TRBJ1-3, with a possible D match to TRBD1 (5 bases). From germline, CDR1 is SEHNR and CDR2 FQNEAQ (reference sequence). The CDR3 has 13 amino acids. V was cut by 6 bases and J by 0 bases, with 6 bases left in between. The CDR3 coding sequence is TGTGCCAGCAGAGACAGCTCTGGAAACACCATATATTTT. Its protein is CASRDSSGNTIYF.

The genes are TRBV28 and TRBJ2-3; 9 bases line up with TRBD1. CDR3 length: 14 amino acids. V lost 4 bases and J lost 4; bases outside the gene matches: 3. Per the germline V gene, CDR1 is MDHEN and CDR2 is SYDVKM. The chain's CDR3 is CASSYGTGSDTQYF. As DNA, the CDR3 is TGTGCCAGCAGTTACGGGACAGGGTCAGATACGCAGTATTTT.

V is TRBV7-2 and J is TRBJ1-2; 9 positions agree with TRBD1. The CDR3 runs to 15 residues. Germline loops: CDR1 SGHTA, CDR2 FQGNSA. J lost 0 bases, V lost 5 bases, and 4 bases had no gene match. The DNA of the CDR3 is TGTGCCAGCAGCGAGGGACAGGGAGCTAACTATGGCTACACCTTC. Translated, it gives CASSEGQGANYGYTF.

CDR3 sequence (DNA): TGTGCCAGCAGCCAAGAGGGAGGTAGCACCATATATTTT. Its protein product is CASSQEGGSTIYF. The J gene is TRBJ1-3, the V gene TRBV3-1 (or the pseudogene TRBV3-2); D gene uncertain. V lost 0 bases, J lost 9 bases, and 9 bases lay in between. The V gene's germline CDR1 is LGHDT and CDR2 YNNKEL (reference sequence). The CDR3 contains 13 residues.

The gene calls are TRBV19 and TRBJ2-3, with D perhaps TRBD2 (5 bases). The V and J ends lost 6 bases and 4 bases respectively, with 11 bases between them. The CDR3 has 13 amino acids. Per the germline V gene, CDR1 is LNHDA and CDR2 is SQIVND (reference sequence). CDR3 sequence reads: CASSSERADTQYF. As DNA, the CDR3 is TGTGCCAGTAGCTCCGAGAGGGCAGATACGCAGTATTTT.

This chain connects TRBV5-4 to TRBJ1-1; TRBD1 agrees at 7 bases. The CDR3 runs 13 residues. Germline loops: CDR1 SGHNT, CDR2 YYREEE (reference sequence). V shed 6 bases and J 4 bases; nucleotides not matched to a gene: 6. As DNA, the CDR3 is TGTGCCAGCACCCTGACAGGGATCACTGAAGCTTTCTTT. Protein product: CASTLTGITEAFF.

This clone was detected once. The rearrangement joins TRBV24-1 to TRBJ2-6; 7 bases are a match to TRBD1. Germline V lookup: CDR1 KGHDR, CDR2 SFDVKD. V was clipped by 4 bases and J by 0 bases; unmatched bases: 5. This CDR3 has 17 amino acids. This CDR3 reads CATSEGQKFSGANVLTF. The CDR3 DNA is TGTGCCACCAGTGAGGGACAGAAATTCTCTGGGGCCAACGTCCTGACTTTC.

This clone was recorded a few times. V is TRBV19 and J is TRBJ1-2; no clear D. Trimming removed 0 bases at V and 6 bases at J, with 11 bases between. The length of the CDR3 is 14 residues. CDR1 LNHDA and CDR2 SQIVND come from the germline V gene (reference sequence). CDR3 sequence reads: CASSIDRGRDGYTF. Written as DNA, the CDR3 is TGTGCCAGTAGTATAGATAGAGGCAGAGATGGCTACACCTTC.

This chain joins TRBV28 and TRBJ1-4; possibly TRBD1 for D (5 bases). The length of the CDR3 is 16 residues. The germline gives CDR1 MDHEN, CDR2 SYDVKM. The V and J ends lost 7 bases and 2 bases respectively, with 17 bases between them. CDR3 region: CASNPHLRGTNEKLFF. CDR3 bases: TGTGCCAGCAATCCCCACTTGCGGGGGACTAATGAAAAACTGTTTTTT.

This chain connects TRBV5-4 to TRBJ1-1; 11 bases map to TRBD1. V shed 4 bases, J shed 7 bases, and the junction held 12 bases outside the gene matches. This CDR3 spans 16 amino acids. In germline, CDR1 is SGHNT, CDR2 YYREEE (reference sequence). This chain's CDR3 is CASSTGTGGFGGEAFF. CDR3 DNA sequence: TGTGCCAGCAGCACCGGGACAGGGGGATTTGGCGGTGAAGCTTTCTTT.

The chain combines TRBV6-5 with TRBJ1-1; D is perhaps TRBD1 (6 bases). V was cut by 6 bases and J by 1 base, with 12 bases left in between. The V gene's germline CDR1 is MNHEY and CDR2 SVGAGI. The CDR3 sequence is 14 residues long. The CDR3 sequence is CASSGQPENTEAFF. The CDR3 nucleotides are TGTGCCAGCAGCGGACAGCCGGAGAACACTGAAGCTTTCTTT.

The chain carries TRBV3-1 (or the pseudogene TRBV3-2) and TRBJ2-7; tentatively, D is TRBD2 (6 bases). Germline V gives CDR1 LGHDT, CDR2 YNNKEL (reference sequence). The CDR3 extends over 15 amino acids. V lost 3 bases, J lost 3 bases, and 15 bases lay in between. The CDR3 bases are TGTGCCAGCAGCCATCCGGGACTGGGGTTCTACGAGCAGTACTTC. The encoded protein is CASSHPGLGFYEQYF.

The table lists this clone with a few counts. The rearrangement uses TRBV6-5 and TRBJ2-4; TRBD1 aligns across 7 bases. Germline V CDR1 and CDR2: MNHEY, SVGAGI. The CDR3 sequence is 15 residues long. Trimming cost V 5 bases and J 1 base; bases outside gene matches: 5. The CDR3 coding sequence is TGTGCCAGCAGTAAGACACAGGGGGCCAAAAACATTCAGTACTTC. Protein sequence: CASSKTQGAKNIQYF.

This rearrangement joins TRBV5-1 to TRBJ1-2, with 8 bases matching TRBD1. The CDR3 is 16 amino acids. Per germline, CDR1 SGHRS and CDR2 YFSETQ. V lost 4 bases and J lost 4; bases outside the gene matches: 12. The DNA of the CDR3 is TGCGCCAGCAGCCCGGACAGGGATAACCCTCGCTATGGCTACACCTTC. Its protein product is CASSPDRDNPRYGYTF.

This CDR3 reads CASSSYRGTYEQYF. The DNA of the CDR3 is TGCGCCAGCAGCTCGTACAGGGGGACCTACGAGCAGTACTTC. The rearrangement joins TRBV5-1 to TRBJ2-7, with 8 bases aligning to TRBD1. Germline V CDR1 and CDR2: SGHRS, YFSETQ. The CDR3 consists of 14 residues. Germline trimming cut 3 bases from V and 2 bases from J; bases unmatched to any gene: 4.

The gene calls are TRBV5-1 and TRBJ1-4, with D perhaps matching TRBD1 (5 bases). The CDR3 sequence is 19 residues long. Looked up from germline, CDR1 is SGHRS and CDR2 is YFSETQ. Trimming left V 4 bases short and J 0 bases short, with 22 bases between. The chain's CDR3 is CASSPWGGVALATNEKLFF. The CDR3 coding sequence is TGCGCCAGCAGCCCGTGGGGAGGGGTAGCACTCGCAACTAATGAAAAACTGTTTTTT.

The chain uses TRBV5-1 and TRBJ2-2; D not certain. Germline-derived CDR1 and CDR2 are SGHRS and YFSETQ. The V end lost 0 bases, the J end lost 1 base, and 10 bases lay between the germline ends. CDR3 length: 16 amino acids. The CDR3 loop is CASSLAMTKNTGELFF. DNA for the CDR3: TGCGCCAGCAGCTTGGCCATGACAAAGAACACCGGGGAGCTGTTTTTT.

The V gene is TRBV13, the J gene TRBJ2-1; D not resolved. The CDR3 has 13 amino acids. V was clipped by 6 bases and J by 6 bases, with 12 bases between them. In germline, CDR1 is PRHDT, CDR2 FYEKMQ (reference sequence). CDR3 sequence (DNA): TGTGCCAGCAGTTTGTTTTTCTCCAATGAGCAGTTCTTC. Translated, it gives CASSLFFSNEQFF.

This chain joins TRBV7-9 and TRBJ2-5; a weak D match, TRBD1 (5 bases). Germline CDR1 SEHNR, CDR2 FQNEAQ (reference sequence). V lost 2 bases and J 0 bases, leaving 10 bases between the germline ends. The CDR3 contains 15 residues. The CDR3 spells CASSLPKGHQETQYF. CDR3 sequence (DNA): TGTGCCAGCAGCTTACCAAAGGGGCACCAAGAGACCCAGTACTTC.

This chain joins TRBV24-1 and TRBJ2-7; weak D call: TRBD2 (6 bases). Germline loops: CDR1 KGHDR, CDR2 SFDVKD. Deletions cut 4 bases from V and 12 bases from J, with 33 bases between. The CDR3 contains 18 residues. CDR3 DNA sequence: TGTGCCACCAGTGACCGGAGGGGTGGAGGGCTGGGCCTCCGACAGAGGTACTTC. It encodes CATSDRRGGGLGLRQRYF.

This clone was detected only once. V usage is TRBV5-6 and J usage is TRBJ2-3; tentative D call: TRBD2 (5 bases). Trimming pared 2 bases from V and 2 bases from J, leaving 21 bases between. Germline V gene data show CDR1 as SGHDT and CDR2 as YYEEEE. The CDR3 is 18 amino acids. The CDR3 here is CASSLRRRAPGPTDTQYF. CDR3 nucleotide sequence: TGTGCCAGCAGCTTACGAAGGCGGGCTCCCGGACCCACAGATACGCAGTATTTT.

This clone was detected only once. V gene TRBV11-2 combines with J gene TRBJ2-5; D gene unclear. V lost 4 bases and J lost 2, with 8 bases in between. The CDR3 spans 13 residues. Germline V gives CDR1 SGHAT, CDR2 FQNNGV. The CDR3 loop reads CASSSRVQETQYF. CDR3 sequence (DNA): TGTGCCAGCAGCTCCCGAGTGCAAGAGACCCAGTACTTC.